This TCR beta chain was sequenced for a study of OX40 agonist ivuxolimab in advanced cancers. The CDR3 totals 14 residues. V was trimmed by 6 bases and J by 3 bases, leaving 15 bases between them. Germline V CDR1 and CDR2: LNHDA, SQIVND (reference sequence). Sequencing used immunoSEQ multiplex PCR; TCRdb keeps in-frame clones, though not all of them. The sample includes about 61,000 clones, about 88% of them seen just once. This clone was seen a single time. The sequencing here drew on CD4+ or CD8+ T cells sorted from blood, taken in a trial of the OX40 agonist ivuxolimab. The rearrangement links TRBV19 to TRBJ2-7, with a tentative D call TRBD2 (5 bases). This sequence was found in an adult with an advanced solid tumor such as melanoma, head and neck, liver or kidney cancer. CDR3 loop: CASSKRTDFYEQYF. The CDR3 nucleotides are TGTGCCAGTAGCAAAAGGACGGACTTCTACGAGCAGTACTTC.